The sequence of this TCR beta chain was determined in a study of blood T cell repertoires in COVID-19. The method was immunoSEQ multiplex PCR; TCRdb's version includes in-frame clones alone and lacks a portion of them. The sample lists around 160,000 clones, 88% occurring once. This clone has just a few counts. The CDR3 extends over 15 amino acids. V trimming: 0 bases; J trimming: 7 bases; junction bases outside the gene matches: 2. Germline V CDR1 and CDR2: SGHTS, YDEGEE. Sequencing used peripheral blood. The sequence was obtained from a human donor in a cohort sampled during active COVID-19. V usage is TRBV5-8 and J usage is TRBJ2-1, with 12 bases lining up with TRBD2. This CDR3 reads CASSLASGGVNEQFF. The CDR3 DNA follows: TGTGCCAGCAGCTTGGCTAGCGGGGGGGTGAATGAGCAGTTCTTC.